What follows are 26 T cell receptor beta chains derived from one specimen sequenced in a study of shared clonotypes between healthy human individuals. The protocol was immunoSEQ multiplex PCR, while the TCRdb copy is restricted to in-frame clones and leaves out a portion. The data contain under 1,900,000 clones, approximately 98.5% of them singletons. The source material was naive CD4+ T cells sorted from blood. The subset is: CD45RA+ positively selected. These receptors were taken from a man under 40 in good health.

CDR3 coding DNA: TGTGCCAGCAGACTAGTAATGGGCACAGATACGCAGTATTTT. It yields the protein CASRLVMGTDTQYF. The chain couples TRBV2 to TRBJ2-3, with D perhaps TRBD2 (5 bases). Germline V gene data show CDR1 as SNHLY and CDR2 as FYNNEI. V gave up 6 bases and J gave up 1 base, with 11 bases separating them. This CDR3 contains 14 residues.

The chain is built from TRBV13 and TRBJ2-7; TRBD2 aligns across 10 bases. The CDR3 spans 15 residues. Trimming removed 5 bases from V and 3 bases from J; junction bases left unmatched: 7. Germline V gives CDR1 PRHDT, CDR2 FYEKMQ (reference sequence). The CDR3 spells CASSLFGTSVYEQYF. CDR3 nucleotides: TGTGCCAGCAGCCTCTTCGGGACTAGCGTCTACGAGCAGTACTTC.

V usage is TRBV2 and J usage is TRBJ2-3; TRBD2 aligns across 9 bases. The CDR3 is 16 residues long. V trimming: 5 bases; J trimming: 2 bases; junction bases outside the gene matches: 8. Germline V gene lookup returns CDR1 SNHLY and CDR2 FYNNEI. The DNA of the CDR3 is TGTGCCAGCAGTATAAAGACTAGCGGTCCCACAGATACGCAGTATTTT. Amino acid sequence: CASSIKTSGPTDTQYF.

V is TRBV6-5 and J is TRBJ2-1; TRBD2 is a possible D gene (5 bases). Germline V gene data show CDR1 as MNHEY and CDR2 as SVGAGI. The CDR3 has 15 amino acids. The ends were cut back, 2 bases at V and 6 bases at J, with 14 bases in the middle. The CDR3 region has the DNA TGTGCCAGCAGTTACCTTCCACTAGTTGGCAATGAGCAGTTCTTC. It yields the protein CASSYLPLVGNEQFF.

The CDR3 here is CASSLNRGFQETQYF. Here the CDR3 DNA reads TGCGCCAGCAGCTTGAACAGGGGATTCCAAGAGACCCAGTACTTC. The rearrangement links TRBV5-1 to TRBJ2-5, with 7 bases fitting TRBD1. The junction had 4 bases not matched to a gene; V was cut back by 1 base and J by 1 base. The CDR3 consists of 15 residues. CDR1 is SGHRS and CDR2 is YFSETQ in the germline V gene.

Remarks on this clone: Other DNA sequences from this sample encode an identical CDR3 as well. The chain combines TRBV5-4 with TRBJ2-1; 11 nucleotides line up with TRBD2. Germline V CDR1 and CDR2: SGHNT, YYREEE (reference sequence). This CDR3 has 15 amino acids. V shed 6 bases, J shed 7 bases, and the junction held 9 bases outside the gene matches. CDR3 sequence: CASTTGTSGSNEQFF. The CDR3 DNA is TGTGCCAGCACTACCGGAACTAGCGGGAGTAATGAGCAGTTCTTC.

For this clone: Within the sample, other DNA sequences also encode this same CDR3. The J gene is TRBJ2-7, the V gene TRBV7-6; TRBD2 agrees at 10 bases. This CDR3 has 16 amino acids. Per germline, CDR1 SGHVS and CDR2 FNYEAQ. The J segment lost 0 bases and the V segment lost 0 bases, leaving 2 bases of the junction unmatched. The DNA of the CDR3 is TGTGCCAGCAGCTTAGCTGCTAGCGGGAGCTCCTACGAGCAGTACTTC. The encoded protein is CASSLAASGSSYEQYF.

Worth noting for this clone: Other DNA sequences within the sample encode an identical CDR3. This CDR3 reads CASSEVGETEAFF. The CDR3 region has the DNA TGTGCCAGCAGTGAAGTAGGGGAGACTGAAGCTTTCTTT. The V and J genes are TRBV6-1 and TRBJ1-1; a possible D gene is TRBD1 (5 bases). CDR3 length: 13 amino acids. Germline CDR1 and CDR2: MNHNS and SASEGT. Trimming took 1 base from V and 5 from J, leaving 8 bases between them.

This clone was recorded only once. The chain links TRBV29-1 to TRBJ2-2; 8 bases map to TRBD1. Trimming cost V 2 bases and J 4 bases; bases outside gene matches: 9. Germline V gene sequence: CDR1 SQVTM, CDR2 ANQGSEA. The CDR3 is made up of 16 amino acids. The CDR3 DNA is TGCAGCGTTGAACCTTTGACAGGGGCGGGCACCGGGGAGCTGTTTTTT. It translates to CSVEPLTGAGTGELFF.

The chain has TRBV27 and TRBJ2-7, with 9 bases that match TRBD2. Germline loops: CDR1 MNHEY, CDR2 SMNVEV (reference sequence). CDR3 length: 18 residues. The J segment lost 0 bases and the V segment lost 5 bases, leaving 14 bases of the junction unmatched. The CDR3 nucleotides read TGTGCCAGCAGTCTAACTTCTCGACTAGCGGTAAGCTCCTACGAGCAGTACTTC. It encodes CASSLTSRLAVSSYEQYF.

DNA for the CDR3: TGTGCCAGCGGTCCGGGGTCCGAGGTGGAGACCCAGTACTTC. Protein sequence: CASGPGSEVETQYF. The J gene is TRBJ2-5, the V gene TRBV5-4; maybe TRBD2 (5 bases). V lost 7 bases, J lost 5 bases, and 18 bases lay in between. The CDR3 length is 14 residues. Germline-derived CDR1 and CDR2 are SGHNT and YYREEE (reference sequence).

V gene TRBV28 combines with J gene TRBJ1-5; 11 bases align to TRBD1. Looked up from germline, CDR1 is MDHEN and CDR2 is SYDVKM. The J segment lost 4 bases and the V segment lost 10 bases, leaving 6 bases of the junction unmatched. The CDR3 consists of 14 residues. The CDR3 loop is CATGDRGINQPQHF. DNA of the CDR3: TGTGCCACCGGGGACAGGGGGATTAATCAGCCCCAGCATTTT.

The CDR3 loop reads CASSLRSYGAKNIQYF. The CDR3 region has the DNA TGTGCCAGCAGCTTAAGGTCATATGGGGCCAAAAACATTCAGTACTTC. This chain links TRBV7-2 with TRBJ2-4; no clear D gene. The CDR3 covers 16 residues. V was shortened by 2 bases and J by 1 base, with 12 bases between the two germline ends. CDR1 and CDR2 (germline): SGHTA, FQGNSA.

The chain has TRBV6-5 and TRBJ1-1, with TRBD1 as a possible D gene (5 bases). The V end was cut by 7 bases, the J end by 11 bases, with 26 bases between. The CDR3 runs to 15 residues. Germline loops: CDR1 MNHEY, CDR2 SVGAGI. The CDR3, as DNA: TGTGCCAGCACTCGTACGGGACCCTTTGGACTAGGCGCTTTCTTT. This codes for CASTRTGPFGLGAFF.

CDR3 coding DNA: TGTGCCAGCAGCAGACTGGGACTACGAGCGTGGGAGCAGTTCTTC. Protein sequence: CASSRLGLRAWEQFF. The V and J genes are TRBV21-1 and TRBJ2-1; no DNA check was done on the table's D call, TRBD2. TRBV21-1 is marked as a pseudogene. This CDR3 spans 15 amino acids.

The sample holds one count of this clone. The DNA for the CDR3 is TGTGCCAGCAGTTTTACAGGGTGGGAGACCCAGTACTTC. Translating it yields CASSFTGWETQYF. This chain uses TRBV28 with TRBJ2-5; D perhaps matches TRBD1 (6 bases). The CDR3 contains 13 residues. The V and J ends lost 3 bases and 5 bases respectively, with 10 bases between them. Germline V lookup: CDR1 MDHEN, CDR2 SYDVKM.

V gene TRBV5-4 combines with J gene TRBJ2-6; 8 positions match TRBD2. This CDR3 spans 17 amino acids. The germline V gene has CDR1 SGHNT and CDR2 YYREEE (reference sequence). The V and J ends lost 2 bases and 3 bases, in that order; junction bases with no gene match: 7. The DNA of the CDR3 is TGTGCCAGCAGCTTATCGAGCGGGAGCAGTGGGGCCAACGTCCTGACTTTC. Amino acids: CASSLSSGSSGANVLTF.

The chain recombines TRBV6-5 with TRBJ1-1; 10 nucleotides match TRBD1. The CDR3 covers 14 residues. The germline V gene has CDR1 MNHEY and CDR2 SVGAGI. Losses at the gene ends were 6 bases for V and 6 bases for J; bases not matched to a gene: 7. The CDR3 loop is CASSQGQGRAEAFF. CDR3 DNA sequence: TGTGCCAGCAGCCAGGGACAGGGGAGGGCTGAAGCTTTCTTT.

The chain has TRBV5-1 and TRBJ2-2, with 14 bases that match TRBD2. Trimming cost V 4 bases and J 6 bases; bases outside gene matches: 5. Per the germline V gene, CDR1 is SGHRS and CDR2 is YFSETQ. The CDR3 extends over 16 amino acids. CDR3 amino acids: CASSATSGRASGELFF. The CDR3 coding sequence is TGCGCCAGCAGCGCGACTAGCGGGAGGGCCTCCGGGGAGCTGTTTTTT.

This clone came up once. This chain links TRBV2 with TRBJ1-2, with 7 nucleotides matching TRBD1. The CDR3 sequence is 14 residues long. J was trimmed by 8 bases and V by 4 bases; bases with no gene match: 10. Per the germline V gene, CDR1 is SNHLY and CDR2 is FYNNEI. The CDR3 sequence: CASSATQGTGGYTF. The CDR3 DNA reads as TGTGCCAGCAGTGCCACACAGGGGACGGGAGGCTACACCTTC.

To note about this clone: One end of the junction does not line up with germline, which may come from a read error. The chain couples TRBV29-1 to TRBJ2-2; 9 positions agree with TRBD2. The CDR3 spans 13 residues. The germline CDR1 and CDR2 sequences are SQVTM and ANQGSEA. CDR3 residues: CSVMIAGATSLHF. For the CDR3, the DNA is TGCAGCGTCATGATAGCGGGAGCCACGAGCCTACATTTT.

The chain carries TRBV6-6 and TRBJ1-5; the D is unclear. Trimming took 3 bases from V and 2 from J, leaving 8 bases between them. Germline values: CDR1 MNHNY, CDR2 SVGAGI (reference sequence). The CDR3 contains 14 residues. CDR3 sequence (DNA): TGTGCCAGCAGTTATCCCGTCGGCAATCAGCCCCAGCATTTT. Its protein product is CASSYPVGNQPQHF.

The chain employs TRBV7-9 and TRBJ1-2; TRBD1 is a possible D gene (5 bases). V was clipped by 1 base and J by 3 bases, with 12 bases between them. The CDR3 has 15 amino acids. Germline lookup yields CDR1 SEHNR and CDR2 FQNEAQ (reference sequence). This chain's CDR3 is CASSLGQGLDYGYTF. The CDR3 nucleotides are TGTGCCAGCAGCTTAGGCCAGGGACTGGACTATGGCTACACCTTC.

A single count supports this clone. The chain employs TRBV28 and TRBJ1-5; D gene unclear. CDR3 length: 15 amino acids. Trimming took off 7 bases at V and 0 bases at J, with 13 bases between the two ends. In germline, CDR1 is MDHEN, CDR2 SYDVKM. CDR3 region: CASTGSAYSNQPQHF. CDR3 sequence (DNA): TGTGCCAGCACGGGGTCTGCTTATAGCAATCAGCCCCAGCATTTT.

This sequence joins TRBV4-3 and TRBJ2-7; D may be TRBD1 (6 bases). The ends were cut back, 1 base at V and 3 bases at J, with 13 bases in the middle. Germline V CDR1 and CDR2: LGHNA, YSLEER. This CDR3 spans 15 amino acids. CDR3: CASSQVLAGVYEQYF. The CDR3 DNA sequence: TGCGCCAGCAGCCAAGTGTTGGCAGGGGTCTACGAGCAGTACTTC.

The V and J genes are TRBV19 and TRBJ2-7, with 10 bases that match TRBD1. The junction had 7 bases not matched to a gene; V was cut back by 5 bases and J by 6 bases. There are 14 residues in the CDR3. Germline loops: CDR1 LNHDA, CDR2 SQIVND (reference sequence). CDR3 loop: CASSLGQGSVEQYF. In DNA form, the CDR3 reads TGTGCCAGTAGTTTGGGACAGGGGTCGGTCGAGCAGTACTTC.